This record covers a single T cell receptor (beta chain). Measured with immunoSEQ multiplex PCR; TCRdb has only the in-frame clones, and not every one. Of some 140,000 clones listed, roughly 90% are singletons. The data originate from a study of cytomegalovirus exposure and HLA in healthy donors. The CDR3 totals 15 residues. The trim removed 6 bases at V and 2 bases at J, leaving 9 bases unmatched. The germline CDR1 and CDR2 sequences are MDHEN and SYDVKM. The validation cohort, a group of 120 or so subjects, included the donors and was separate from the roughly 620-subject first cohort. The sequenced material came from PBMCs. The TCR sequence derives from a man between 18 and 29 years old in good health and CMV-seronegative. The rearrangement links TRBV28 to TRBJ1-2; 7 bases are shared with TRBD1. CDR3 nucleotides: TGTGCCAGCAGAAGGACAGGAGACCGAAACTATGGCTACACCTTC. Its protein is CASRRTGDRNYGYTF.